These 26 T cell receptor beta chains were all obtained from the same sample, sequenced in a study of Ad26.COV2.S vaccination and SARS-CoV-2 variants. Indicated treatment: about 20 received Ad26.COV2.S at low or high dose, single or two shots; about 5 received placebo; per-sample allocation not given. Samples analyzed were those drawn on day 63 after the first vaccine or placebo injection. Assay used: immunoSEQ multiplex PCR; TCRdb lists only in-frame clones, some missing. The data hold some 270,000 clones, with roughly nine tenths observed a single time. Source: peripheral blood, taken in a trial of Ad26.COV2.S vaccine versus placebo. All receptors derive from a person aged 18-65 years who received the Ad26.COV2.S COVID-19 vaccine or a placebo.

This clone was counted only a few times. This sequence joins TRBV18 and TRBJ1-5; TRBD1 might be the D (6 bases). V lost 5 bases and J 4 bases, leaving 15 bases between the germline ends. The CDR3 length is 15 residues. Germline loops: CDR1 KGHSH, CDR2 LQKENI. This chain's CDR3 is CASSNRSGVNQPQHF. CDR3 DNA: TGTGCCAGCTCAAACAGGTCAGGGGTGAATCAGCCCCAGCATTTT.

This chain uses TRBV15 with TRBJ2-1; 9 bases agree with TRBD2. The junction had 8 bases not matched to a gene; V was cut back by 1 base and J by 1 base. Germline V lookup: CDR1 LNHNV, CDR2 YYDKDF (reference sequence). CDR3 length: 18 residues. The CDR3, as DNA: TGTGCCACCAGCAGAGCACGTATAGCGGGAGTATCCTACAATGAGCAGTTCTTC. Translation: CATSRARIAGVSYNEQFF.

This clone appeared once. The rearrangement joins TRBV5-4 to TRBJ2-5; 8 bases are a match to TRBD1. V dropped 4 bases and J dropped 4; count of bases not matched to a gene: 12. Germline lookup yields CDR1 SGHNT and CDR2 YYREEE (reference sequence). The CDR3 spans 16 residues. The CDR3: CASSPQGGSAPETQYF. The CDR3 DNA follows: TGTGCCAGCAGCCCACAGGGGGGTAGTGCGCCAGAGACCCAGTACTTC.

In nucleotides, the CDR3 is TGTGCCAGCAGCTTCAGGACAGGGGGGGGTGGACATAATTCACCCCTCCACTTT. This sequence encodes CASSFRTGGGGHNSPLHF. V usage is TRBV7-2 and J usage is TRBJ1-6; 10 bases match TRBD1. V lost 3 bases, J lost 5 bases, and 10 bases stayed unmatched. Per germline, CDR1 SGHTA and CDR2 FQGNSA. This CDR3 spans 18 amino acids.

The rearrangement links TRBV5-1 to TRBJ2-7, with 10 bases lining up with TRBD1. This CDR3 spans 15 amino acids. V shed 3 bases, J shed 8 bases, and the junction held 11 bases outside the gene matches. From germline, CDR1 is SGHRS and CDR2 YFSETQ. This CDR3 reads CASSYTGTGDPQQYV. The CDR3, as DNA: TGCGCCAGCAGCTATACCGGGACAGGGGATCCTCAGCAGTACGTC.

The rearrangement uses TRBV4-2 and TRBJ1-6; D unresolved. The CDR3 loop spans 18 amino acids. Germline V gene lookup returns CDR1 LGHNA and CDR2 YNFKEQ. V lost 4 bases, J lost 0 bases, and 16 bases lay in between. The CDR3 DNA reads TGTGCCAGCAGCCCAGAGGTAGGGTCTAGCTCCTATAATTCACCCCTCCACTTT. Protein sequence: CASSPEVGSSSYNSPLHF.

The chain carries TRBV19 and TRBJ2-3, with D perhaps matching TRBD2 (5 bases). Trimming took 5 bases from V and 6 from J, leaving 12 bases between them. The CDR3 contains 13 residues. CDR1 and CDR2 from the germline V gene are LNHDA and SQIVND (reference sequence). The chain's CDR3 is CASSSPPGDTQYF. Here the CDR3 DNA reads TGTGCCAGTAGTTCCCCTCCGGGGGATACGCAGTATTTT. Full variable domain (outside the CDR3, taken from reference TRBV19 and TRBJ2-3): DGGITQSPKYLFRKEGQNVTLSCEQNLNHDAMYWYRQDPGQGLRLIYYSQIVNDFQKGDIAEGYSVSREKKESFPLTVTSAQKNPTAFYLCASSSPPGDTQYFGPGTRLTVL.

J is TRBJ1-1 and V is TRBV6-5, with D possibly matching TRBD1 (5 bases). With 8 bases removed from V and 4 bases from J, the gap between germline ends came to 14 bases. Germline V gene data show CDR1 as MNHEY and CDR2 as SVGAGI. The CDR3 is made up of 13 amino acids. Written as DNA, the CDR3 is TGTGCCAGCGGTCGAACAGGCCCCACTGAAGCTTTCTTT. Translated: CASGRTGPTEAFF.

The rearrangement joins TRBV2 to TRBJ2-1, with D possibly TRBD1 on 5 matching bases. Trimming removed 6 bases at V and 7 bases at J, with 19 bases between. This CDR3 is 15 amino acids long. Per the germline V gene, CDR1 is SNHLY and CDR2 is FYNNEI. CDR3 nucleotides: TGTGCCAGCAGGGCACAGGCAGGGTTAAGAAATGAGCAGTTCTTC. This codes for CASRAQAGLRNEQFF.

The genes are TRBV7-3 and TRBJ2-3; TRBD2 matches 9 bases. Germline values: CDR1 SGHTA, CDR2 FQGTGA. The CDR3 runs 14 residues. V trimming: 2 bases; J trimming: 4 bases; junction bases outside the gene matches: 1. CDR3 region: CASSLAGGSDTQYF. CDR3 DNA: TGTGCCAGCAGCTTAGCGGGGGGGTCAGATACGCAGTATTTT.

The rearrangement joins TRBV18 to TRBJ2-4, with TRBD2 matching over 15 bases. Germline lookup yields CDR1 KGHSH and CDR2 LQKENI. This CDR3 is 18 amino acids long. V gave up 3 bases and J gave up 1 base; unmatched junction bases: 4. The CDR3 sequence: CASSPGLAGGAAKNIQYF. CDR3 DNA sequence: TGTGCCAGCTCACCCGGACTAGCGGGGGGGGCGGCCAAAAACATTCAGTACTTC.

This sequence joins TRBV25-1 and TRBJ2-7; D is ambiguous. Germline CDR1 reads MGHDK; CDR2 reads SYGVNS. The CDR3 sequence is 13 residues long. Trimming cost V 4 bases and J 2 bases, with 9 bases left between them. CDR3 residues: CASSGGRTYEQYF. The CDR3 nucleotides read TGTGCCAGCAGTGGGGGTAGAACCTACGAGCAGTACTTC.

The chain employs TRBV6-2 or TRBV6-3 and TRBJ1-3; tentative D call: TRBD1 (6 bases). In germline, CDR1 is MNHEY, CDR2 SVGEGT. This CDR3 comprises 15 residues. V lost 8 bases and J lost 1, with 15 bases in between. DNA for the CDR3: TGTGCCAGCGGCCCAACAGGGAGGTCTGGAAACACCATATATTTT. This gives the protein CASGPTGRSGNTIYF.

The chain combines TRBV6-2 or TRBV6-3 with TRBJ1-4; TRBD1 might be the D (6 bases). Trimming shortened V by 2 bases and J by 0 bases, and 13 bases separated the two germline ends. Germline V gene lookup returns CDR1 MNHEY and CDR2 SVGEGT. The CDR3 spans 17 residues. CDR3 DNA: TGTGCCAGCAGTTACGGGACACTAGTTGCAACTAATGAAAAACTGTTTTTT. It codes for CASSYGTLVATNEKLFF.

This clone came up many times. This chain connects TRBV7-8 to TRBJ1-5; D possibly corresponds to TRBD1 (6 bases). The CDR3 extends over 15 amino acids. Germline CDR1 reads SGHVS; CDR2 reads FQNEAQ. Trimming shortened V by 4 bases and J by 6 bases, and 16 bases separated the two germline ends. This chain's CDR3 is CASSSQGSGPQPQHF. In nucleotides, the CDR3 is TGTGCCAGCAGCTCTCAGGGGAGTGGGCCTCAGCCCCAGCATTTT.

The rearrangement uses TRBV12-3 or TRBV12-4 and TRBJ1-2; D remains ambiguous. V was trimmed by 7 bases and J by 8 bases, leaving 14 bases between them. There are 12 residues in the CDR3. In nucleotides, the CDR3 is TGTGCCAGCACTTCATCAGGAGGCGGCTACACCTTC. Protein: CASTSSGGGYTF.

J is TRBJ2-1 and V is TRBV30, with D unclear. V gave up 5 bases and J gave up 7 bases, with 18 bases separating them. The CDR3 contains 14 residues. The V gene's germline CDR1 is GTSNPN and CDR2 SVGIG (reference sequence). CDR3 protein: CAWVGLVNSNEQFF. For the CDR3, the DNA is TGTGCCTGGGTAGGTTTGGTCAATTCGAATGAGCAGTTCTTC.

The chain has TRBV29-1 and TRBJ1-3, with 8 bases lining up with TRBD1. Unmatched junction bases numbered 3, after V lost 3 bases and J lost 2 bases. The CDR3 covers 14 residues. Per the germline V gene, CDR1 is SQVTM and CDR2 is ANQGSEA. The CDR3: CSVDPQGAGNTIYF. The CDR3, as DNA: TGCAGCGTTGATCCACAGGGGGCTGGAAACACCATATATTTT.

This sequence joins TRBV4-1 and TRBJ1-2, with D possibly TRBD1 on 6 matching bases. This CDR3 comprises 16 residues. Trimming removed 0 bases from V and 5 bases from J, with 16 bases in between. From germline, CDR1 is MGHRA and CDR2 YSYEKL. This CDR3 is CASSQDPGAQGYGYTF. CDR3 in DNA: TGCGCCAGCAGCCAAGATCCAGGGGCGCAAGGTTATGGCTACACCTTC.

This clone is a singleton in its sample. The CDR3 spells CASSSHTGNYGYTF. CDR3 nucleotides: TGCGCCAGCAGCTCTCACACAGGGAACTATGGCTACACCTTC. The chain uses TRBV5-1 and TRBJ1-2, with D possibly TRBD1 on 6 matching bases. The length of the CDR3 is 14 residues. V was pared by 3 bases and J by 2 bases, with 11 bases between. Germline loops: CDR1 SGHRS, CDR2 YFSETQ.

This clone has more than one count but fewer than ten. The V gene is TRBV15, the J gene TRBJ2-7, with 10 bases aligning to TRBD2. The CDR3 runs 19 residues. Unmatched junction bases numbered 14, after V lost 3 bases and J lost 0 bases. Germline lookup yields CDR1 LNHNV and CDR2 YYDKDF (reference sequence). The CDR3 nucleotides are TGTGCCACCAGCAGCTTTCTAGCGGGAGTTGTCCCCCTCTCCTACGAGCAGTACGTC. Encoded protein: CATSSFLAGVVPLSYEQYV.

The CDR3 DNA sequence: TGTGCCTGGACCTCAAACAGCAACACTGAAGCTTTCTTT. Its protein is CAWTSNSNTEAFF. The chain links TRBV30 to TRBJ1-1, with D uncertain. V was trimmed by 4 bases and J by 2 bases, leaving 11 bases between them. CDR3 length: 13 amino acids. The germline CDR1 and CDR2 sequences are GTSNPN and SVGIG (reference sequence).

The chain joins TRBV6-1 to TRBJ1-1; unclear D gene. Between the trimmed V and J ends, which lost 2 bases and 1 base, there was a span of 5 bases. CDR1 is MNHNS, CDR2 SASEGT, per germline. The CDR3 spans 13 residues. CDR3 amino acids: CASSERRNTEAFF. CDR3 bases: TGTGCCAGCAGTGAACGCAGGAACACTGAAGCTTTCTTT.

V is TRBV6-1 and J is TRBJ1-4, with TRBD1 as a possible D gene (6 bases). With 3 bases removed from V and 6 bases from J, the gap between germline ends came to 14 bases. This CDR3 comprises 15 residues. Germline V CDR1 and CDR2: MNHNS, SASEGT. The CDR3 nucleotides read TGTGCCAGCAGTGAGATTCCGGGGGGGCATGAAAAACTGTTTTTT. Translated: CASSEIPGGHEKLFF.

V usage is TRBV4-1 and J usage is TRBJ2-1; 9 positions agree with TRBD2. Germline CDR1 reads MGHRA; CDR2 reads YSYEKL. The V gene end was trimmed by 1 base and the J gene end by 8 bases; junction bases not matched to a gene: 6. This CDR3 spans 15 amino acids. The DNA for the CDR3 is TGCGCCAGCAGCCAAGTCGCTAGCGGGAAATATGAGCAGTTCTTC. Its protein product is CASSQVASGKYEQFF.

The gene calls are TRBV29-1 and TRBJ1-1; no firm D call. The V gene lost 8 bases and the J gene lost 6 bases, with 16 bases spanning the gap. Germline V lookup: CDR1 SQVTM, CDR2 ANQGSEA. The CDR3 contains 12 residues. CDR3 residues: CSSLDLGSEAFF. DNA of the CDR3: TGCAGCTCGTTGGATCTGGGCTCTGAAGCTTTCTTT.